These 26 T cell receptor beta chains were all obtained from the same sample, sequenced in a study of cytomegalovirus exposure and HLA in healthy donors. The assay was immunoSEQ multiplex PCR, and TCRdb's table has in-frame clones only and misses some. In the table there are about 200,000 clones, approximately 85% of which are singletons. Sequencing was performed on PBMCs. Every receptor here comes from a woman in her late teens or twenties in good health and CMV-seronegative.

V and J are TRBV9 and TRBJ1-1, with D possibly being TRBD1 (5 bases). Trimming removed 3 bases at V and 1 base at J, with 16 bases between. This CDR3 has 16 amino acids. Germline-derived CDR1 and CDR2 are SGDLS and YYNGEE. The CDR3 sequence: CASSARQLVGNTEAFF. The CDR3 bases are TGTGCCAGCAGCGCCCGACAGTTGGTGGGGAACACTGAAGCTTTCTTT.

This rearrangement joins TRBV10-3 to TRBJ1-3, with TRBD1 matching over 7 bases. The length of the CDR3 is 15 residues. The V and J ends lost 3 bases and 2 bases, in that order; junction bases with no gene match: 4. Per the germline V gene, CDR1 is ENHRY and CDR2 is SYGVKD. In DNA form, the CDR3 reads TGTGCCATCAGTGATCAAGGGGGCACTGGAAACACCATATATTTT. Translating it yields CAISDQGGTGNTIYF.

The V and J genes are TRBV9 and TRBJ2-2; 7 bases agree with TRBD1. The junction had 5 bases not matched to a gene; V was cut back by 4 bases and J by 2 bases. This CDR3 has 15 residues. CDR1 is SGDLS, CDR2 YYNGEE, per germline. CDR3 protein: CASSTRTGNTGELFF. As DNA, the CDR3 is TGTGCCAGCAGCACCCGGACAGGCAACACCGGGGAGCTGTTTTTT.

The chain recombines TRBV6-1 with TRBJ2-7, with unresolved D. CDR1 is MNHNS and CDR2 is SASEGT in the germline V gene. The CDR3 loop spans 13 amino acids. The V end was cut by 2 bases, the J end by 3 bases, with 8 bases between. The chain's CDR3 is CASSEHLVYEQYF. The CDR3 region has the DNA TGTGCCAGCAGTGAACATTTAGTCTACGAGCAGTACTTC.

This rearrangement joins TRBV6-5 to TRBJ2-1, with TRBD2 identical over 7 bases. Looked up from germline, CDR1 is MNHEY and CDR2 is SVGAGI. CDR3 size: 13 residues. The junction had 7 bases not matched to a gene; V was cut back by 4 bases and J by 10 bases. CDR3 coding DNA: TGTGCCAGCAGTTCACCGGGAGGCCGAGAGCAGTTCTTC. This codes for CASSSPGGREQFF.

This chain joins TRBV5-1 and TRBJ2-3; 7 bases match TRBD1. Unmatched junction bases numbered 10, after V lost 4 bases and J lost 2 bases. Germline V gives CDR1 SGHRS, CDR2 YFSETQ. This CDR3 contains 16 residues. CDR3 in amino acids: CASSAGTGQTTDTQYF. The CDR3 DNA follows: TGCGCCAGCAGCGCGGGTACGGGACAGACCACAGATACGCAGTATTTT.

The J gene is TRBJ2-1, the V gene TRBV4-1; D unclear. CDR1 and CDR2 from the germline V gene are MGHRA and YSYEKL. This CDR3 region has 16 residues. V shed 4 bases and J shed 0 bases, with 13 bases lying between them. For the CDR3, the DNA is TGCGCCAGCAGCCCAAGAGGTTCGAGCTCCTACAATGAGCAGTTCTTC. This codes for CASSPRGSSSYNEQFF.

V and J are TRBV28 and TRBJ1-2, with a tentative D call TRBD1 (5 bases). V was pared by 5 bases and J by 5 bases, with 18 bases between. CDR1 is MDHEN and CDR2 is SYDVKM in the germline V gene. The CDR3 is 15 amino acids. CDR3 in amino acids: CASSPAGRDLYGYTF. The CDR3 DNA reads as TGTGCCAGCAGTCCGGCTGGGAGGGACCTTTATGGCTACACCTTC.

CDR3 sequence (DNA): TGCGCCAGCAGCGCCCGACAGGGGCACTATGGCTACACCTTC. Translation gives CASSARQGHYGYTF. The chain joins TRBV4-1 to TRBJ1-2; TRBD1 matches 8 bases. This CDR3 region has 14 residues. Germline CDR1 MGHRA, CDR2 YSYEKL. The ends lost 5 bases at V and 3 bases at J; junction bases unmatched: 5.

This clone was picked up one time. The chain recombines TRBV10-3 with TRBJ1-1, with D maybe TRBD1 (6 bases). CDR3 size: 15 residues. V gave up 4 bases and J gave up 7 bases, with 19 bases separating them. CDR1 is ENHRY and CDR2 is SYGVKD in the germline V gene. The CDR3: CAISAGAGRPGEAFF. CDR3 nucleotide sequence: TGTGCCATCAGTGCAGGGGCGGGCAGACCCGGTGAAGCTTTCTTT.

This chain connects TRBV7-9 to TRBJ2-2; 8 bases fit TRBD1. J gave up 6 bases and V 5 bases, and 5 bases lay outside the gene matches. This CDR3 has 14 residues. CDR1 and CDR2 from the germline V gene are SEHNR and FQNEAQ (reference sequence). As DNA, the CDR3 is TGTGCCAGCAGCGGACAGGGAGTTCCCGGGGAGCTGTTTTTT. It translates to CASSGQGVPGELFF.

The gene calls are TRBV2 and TRBJ2-1; D might be TRBD1 (8 bases). The CDR3 sequence is 15 residues long. CDR1 SNHLY and CDR2 FYNNEI come from the germline V gene. Trimming pared 5 bases from V and 4 bases from J, leaving 15 bases between. The CDR3 nucleotides are TGTGCCAGCAGTTTAGACAGGGGAGGGTACAATGAGCAGTTCTTC. It translates to CASSLDRGGYNEQFF.

The chain recombines TRBV5-1 with TRBJ2-1; possible D gene TRBD1, 6 bases. Trimming pared 3 bases from V and 9 bases from J, leaving 10 bases between. Germline values: CDR1 SGHRS, CDR2 YFSETQ. The length of the CDR3 is 12 residues. CDR3 amino acids: CASSSQGSEQFF. Written as DNA, the CDR3 is TGCGCCAGCAGCTCACAGGGTTCTGAGCAGTTCTTC.

The chain links TRBV9 to TRBJ1-2; D gene unclear. Germline V lookup: CDR1 SGDLS, CDR2 YYNGEE. The V end was cut by 3 bases, the J end by 6 bases, with 12 bases between. This CDR3 is 13 amino acids long. In DNA, the CDR3 is TGTGCCAGCAGCGCGGGTGAAAGCGATGGCTACACCTTC. Its protein is CASSAGESDGYTF.

The chain links TRBV6-5 to TRBJ1-2; no reliable D call. Trimming stripped 0 bases from V and 10 bases from J, with 12 bases between. The germline gives CDR1 MNHEY, CDR2 SVGAGI. The CDR3 runs to 13 residues. CDR3 in amino acids: CASSYSPRRPYTF. In DNA form, the CDR3 reads TGTGCCAGCAGTTACTCCCCGCGGAGGCCCTACACCTTC.

CDR3 DNA sequence: TGTGCCAGCAGCGTAGGGCACGGGTTAACTGAAGCTTTCTTT. Its protein product is CASSVGHGLTEAFF. The rearrangement joins TRBV9 to TRBJ1-1; D unresolved. Germline V gene lookup returns CDR1 SGDLS and CDR2 YYNGEE. The ends were cut back, 0 bases at V and 5 bases at J, with 11 bases in the middle. CDR3 length equals 14 residues.

The V call is TRBV29-1, the J call TRBJ1-1; D perhaps matches TRBD1 (6 bases). Trimming removed 6 bases at V and 7 bases at J, with 24 bases between. This CDR3 has 15 amino acids. Germline V lookup: CDR1 SQVTM, CDR2 ANQGSEA. In DNA form, the CDR3 reads TGCAGCGTCGGCGACAGGTGGAAGACATTTCGTGAAGCTTTCTTT. Protein product: CSVGDRWKTFREAFF.

This rearrangement joins TRBV4-2 to TRBJ2-1; D is undetermined. Trimming removed 1 base at V and 0 bases at J, with 4 bases between. The CDR3 is 14 residues long. Germline CDR1 is LGHNA and CDR2 is YNFKEQ. CDR3 bases: TGTGCCAGCAGCCAAGGACACTCCTACAATGAGCAGTTCTTC. This codes for CASSQGHSYNEQFF.

This chain uses TRBV9 with TRBJ1-2, with D maybe TRBD1 (6 bases). V was trimmed by 0 bases and J by 3 bases, leaving 9 bases between them. The CDR3 loop spans 14 amino acids. From germline, CDR1 is SGDLS and CDR2 YYNGEE. CDR3 nucleotides: TGTGCCAGCAGCGTAGCGGACAGCGACTATGGCTACACCTTC. Residues: CASSVADSDYGYTF.

CDR3 nucleotide sequence: TGTGCCAGCAGCTCACTAGCGGGCGTTGAAGAGACCCAGTACTTC. Protein sequence: CASSSLAGVEETQYF. The chain employs TRBV11-1 and TRBJ2-5; TRBD2 aligns across 9 bases. The trim removed 4 bases at V and 3 bases at J, leaving 6 bases unmatched. Germline CDR1 reads SGHAT; CDR2 reads FQDESV (reference sequence). The CDR3 extends over 15 amino acids.

The rearrangement links TRBV9 to TRBJ2-7, with 7 bases lining up with TRBD1. The germline V gene encodes CDR1 SGDLS and CDR2 YYNGEE. J lost 0 bases, V lost 2 bases, and 5 bases had no gene match. This CDR3 has 15 amino acids. The CDR3 loop is CASSVGDSSSYEQYF. The CDR3 bases are TGTGCCAGCAGCGTCGGGGACAGCAGCTCCTACGAGCAGTACTTC.

The chain recombines TRBV5-3 with TRBJ2-6; 7 positions agree with TRBD2. TRBV5-3 is an ORF, and what it does is uncertain. V lost 4 bases, J lost 0 bases, and 7 bases stayed unmatched. This CDR3 spans 17 amino acids. The DNA of the CDR3 is TGTGCCAGAAGCCCATGGACTAGAGACTCTGGGGCCAACGTCCTGACTTTC. It encodes CARSPWTRDSGANVLTF.

The chain has TRBV7-9 and TRBJ1-1; no reliable D call. The CDR3 length is 14 residues. CDR1 and CDR2 (germline): SEHNR, FQNEAQ (reference sequence). The V and J ends lost 3 bases and 2 bases respectively, with 10 bases between them. CDR3 amino acids: CASSFTRINTEAFF. CDR3 coding DNA: TGTGCCAGCAGCTTCACGAGGATTAACACTGAAGCTTTCTTT. The full variable domain, with the rest looked up from reference TRBV7-9 and TRBJ1-1, is DTGVSQNPRHKITKRGQNVTFRCDPISEHNRLYWYRQTLGQGPEFLTYFQNEAQLEKSRLLSDRFSAERPKGSFSTLEIQRTEQGDSAMYLCASSFTRINTEAFFGQGTRLTVV.

The chain joins TRBV18 to TRBJ1-2; 7 bases line up with TRBD1. CDR3 length: 16 residues. Trimming cost V 2 bases and J 3 bases; bases outside gene matches: 9. CDR1 KGHSH and CDR2 LQKENI come from the germline V gene. CDR3 residues: CASSPLGLGGDYGYTF. CDR3 bases: TGTGCCAGCTCACCATTGGGATTAGGGGGCGACTATGGCTACACCTTC. Complete variable domain (other parts from reference TRBV18 and TRBJ1-2): NAGVMQNPRHLVRRRGQEARLRCSPMKGHSHVYWYRQLPEEGLKFMVYLQKENIIDESGMPKERFSAEFPKEGPSILRIQQVVRGDSAAYFCASSPLGLGGDYGYTFGSGTRLTVV.

In its sample, this clone was seen once. The chain has TRBV28 and TRBJ1-3; D is possibly TRBD1 (6 bases). This CDR3 is 15 amino acids long. The V gene lost 3 bases and the J gene lost 3 bases, with 12 bases spanning the gap. Germline values: CDR1 MDHEN, CDR2 SYDVKM. The CDR3 DNA reads TGTGCCAGCAGTTTTGACAGGTACCTTGGAAACACCATATATTTT. Amino acid sequence: CASSFDRYLGNTIYF.

The chain joins TRBV6-5 to TRBJ2-1; D is perhaps TRBD2 (7 bases). Germline assignment: CDR1 MNHEY and CDR2 SVGAGI. V was cut by 7 bases and J by 5 bases, with 18 bases left in between. This CDR3 has 15 residues. The CDR3 region has the DNA TGTGCCAGCACCTCCCGGACTAGGGGGGACAATGAGCAGTTCTTC. This codes for CASTSRTRGDNEQFF.